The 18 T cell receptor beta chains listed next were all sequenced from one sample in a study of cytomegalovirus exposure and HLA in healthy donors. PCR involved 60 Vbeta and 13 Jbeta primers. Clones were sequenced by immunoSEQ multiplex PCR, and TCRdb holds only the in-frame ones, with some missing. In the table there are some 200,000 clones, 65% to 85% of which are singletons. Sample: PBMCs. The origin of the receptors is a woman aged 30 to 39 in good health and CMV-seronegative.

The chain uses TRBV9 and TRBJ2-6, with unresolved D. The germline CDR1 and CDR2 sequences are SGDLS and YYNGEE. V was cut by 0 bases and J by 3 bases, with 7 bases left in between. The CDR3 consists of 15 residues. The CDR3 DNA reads TGTGCCAGCAGCGTAGGTCCAGGTGGGGCCAACGTCCTGACTTTC. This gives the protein CASSVGPGGANVLTF.

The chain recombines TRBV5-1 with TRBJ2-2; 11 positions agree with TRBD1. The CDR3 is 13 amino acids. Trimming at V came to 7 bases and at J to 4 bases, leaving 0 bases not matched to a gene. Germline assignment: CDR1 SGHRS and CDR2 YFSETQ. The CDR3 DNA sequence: TGCGCCAGCGGACAGGGGGCCACCGGGGAGCTGTTTTTT. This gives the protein CASGQGATGELFF.

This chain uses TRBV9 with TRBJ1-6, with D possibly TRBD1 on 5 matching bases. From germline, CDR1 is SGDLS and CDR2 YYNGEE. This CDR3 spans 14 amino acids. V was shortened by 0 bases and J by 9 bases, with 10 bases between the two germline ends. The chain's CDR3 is CASSVDGGGSPLHF. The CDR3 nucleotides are TGTGCCAGCAGCGTAGACGGGGGTGGTTCACCCCTCCACTTT. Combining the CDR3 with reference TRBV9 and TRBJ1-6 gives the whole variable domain DSGVTQTPKHLITATGQRVTLRCSPRSGDLSVYWYQQSLDQGLQFLIQYYNGEERAKGNILERFSAQQFPDLHSELNLSSLELGDSALYFCASSVDGGGSPLHFGNGTRLTVT.

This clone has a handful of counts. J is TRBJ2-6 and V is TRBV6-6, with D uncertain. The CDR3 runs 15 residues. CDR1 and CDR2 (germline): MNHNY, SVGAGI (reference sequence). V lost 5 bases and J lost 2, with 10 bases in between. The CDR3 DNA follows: TGTGCCAGCAGTACTGGGCAAACTGGGGCCAACGTCCTGACTTTC. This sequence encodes CASSTGQTGANVLTF.

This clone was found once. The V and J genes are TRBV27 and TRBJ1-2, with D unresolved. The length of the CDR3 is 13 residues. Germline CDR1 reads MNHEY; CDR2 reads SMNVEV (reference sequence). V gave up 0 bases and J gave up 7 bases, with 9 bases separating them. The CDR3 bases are TGTGCCAGCAGTTTATCCCCATCAGGTGGCTACACCTTC. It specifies CASSLSPSGGYTF.

Written as DNA, the CDR3 is TGTGCCAGCAGTTTAGTCGGAGGGGGCGCCTATGGCTACACCTTC. Protein product: CASSLVGGGAYGYTF. The chain links TRBV28 to TRBJ1-2; 7 nucleotides align to TRBD1. Germline values: CDR1 MDHEN, CDR2 SYDVKM. J was trimmed by 4 bases and V by 2 bases; bases with no gene match: 7. CDR3 length equals 15 residues.

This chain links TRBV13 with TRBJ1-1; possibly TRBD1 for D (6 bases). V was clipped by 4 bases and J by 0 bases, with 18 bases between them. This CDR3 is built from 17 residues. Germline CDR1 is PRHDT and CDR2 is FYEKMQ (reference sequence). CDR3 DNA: TGTGCCAGCAGCTCCAACCAGGGGAAAGCTTTGAACACTGAAGCTTTCTTT. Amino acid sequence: CASSSNQGKALNTEAFF. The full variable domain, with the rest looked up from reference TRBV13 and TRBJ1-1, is AAGVIQSPRHLIKEKRETATLKCYPIPRHDTVYWYQQGPGQDPQFLISFYEKMQSDKGSIPDRFSAQQFSDYHSELNMSSLELGDSALYFCASSSNQGKALNTEAFFGQGTRLTVV.

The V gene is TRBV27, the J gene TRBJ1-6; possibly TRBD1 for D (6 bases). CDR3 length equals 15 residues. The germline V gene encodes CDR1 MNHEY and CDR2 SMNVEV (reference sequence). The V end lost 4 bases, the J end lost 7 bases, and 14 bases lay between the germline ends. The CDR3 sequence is CASSWSLTGNSPLHF. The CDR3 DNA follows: TGTGCCAGCAGTTGGTCCTTAACAGGGAATTCACCCCTCCACTTT.

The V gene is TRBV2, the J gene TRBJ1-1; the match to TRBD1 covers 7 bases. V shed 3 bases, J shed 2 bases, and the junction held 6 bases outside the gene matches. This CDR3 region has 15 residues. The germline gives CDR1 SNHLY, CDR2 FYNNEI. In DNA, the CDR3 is TGTGCCAGCAGTGAGCGACAGGGAGTAAACACTGAAGCTTTCTTT. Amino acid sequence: CASSERQGVNTEAFF.

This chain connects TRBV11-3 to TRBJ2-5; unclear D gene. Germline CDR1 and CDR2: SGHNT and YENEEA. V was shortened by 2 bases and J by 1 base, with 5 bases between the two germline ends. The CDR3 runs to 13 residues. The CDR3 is CASSLLSQETQYF. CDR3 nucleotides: TGTGCCAGCAGCTTACTATCCCAAGAGACCCAGTACTTC.

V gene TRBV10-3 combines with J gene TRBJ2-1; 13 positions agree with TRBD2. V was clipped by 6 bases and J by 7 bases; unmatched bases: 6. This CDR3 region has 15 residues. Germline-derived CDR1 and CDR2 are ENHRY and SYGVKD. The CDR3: CAIRTTSGRPNEQFF. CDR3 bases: TGTGCCATCAGGACGACTAGCGGGAGGCCAAATGAGCAGTTCTTC.

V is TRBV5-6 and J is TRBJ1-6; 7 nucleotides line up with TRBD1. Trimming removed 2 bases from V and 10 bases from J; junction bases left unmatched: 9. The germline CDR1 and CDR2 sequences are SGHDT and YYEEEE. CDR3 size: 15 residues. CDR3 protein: CASSFLHRGHSPLHF. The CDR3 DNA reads TGTGCCAGCAGCTTCCTACATAGGGGGCACTCACCCCTCCACTTT.

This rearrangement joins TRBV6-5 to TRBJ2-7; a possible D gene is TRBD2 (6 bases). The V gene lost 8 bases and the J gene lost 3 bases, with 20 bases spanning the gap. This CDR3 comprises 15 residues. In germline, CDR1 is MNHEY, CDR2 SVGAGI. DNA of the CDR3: TGTGCCAGCGGATCAATCTGGAGGGGCCTCTACGAGCAGTACTTC. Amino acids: CASGSIWRGLYEQYF.

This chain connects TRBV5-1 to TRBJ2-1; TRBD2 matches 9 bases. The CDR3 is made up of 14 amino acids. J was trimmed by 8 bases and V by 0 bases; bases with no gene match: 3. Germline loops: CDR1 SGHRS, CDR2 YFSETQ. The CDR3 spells CASSLGGRADEQFF. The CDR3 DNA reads TGCGCCAGCAGCTTGGGCGGGAGGGCCGATGAGCAGTTCTTC. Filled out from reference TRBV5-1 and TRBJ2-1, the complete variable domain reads KAGVTQTPRYLIKTRGQQVTLSCSPISGHRSVSWYQQTPGQGLQFLFEYFSETQRNKGNFPGRFSGRQFSNSRSEMNVSTLELGDSALYLCASSLGGRADEQFFGPGTRLTVL.

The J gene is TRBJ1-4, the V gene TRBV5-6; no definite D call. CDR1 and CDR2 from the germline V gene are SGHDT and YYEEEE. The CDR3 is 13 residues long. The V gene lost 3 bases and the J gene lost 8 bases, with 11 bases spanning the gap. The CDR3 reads CASSSGFGEKLFF. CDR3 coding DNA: TGTGCCAGCAGCTCAGGTTTTGGGGAAAAACTGTTTTTT.

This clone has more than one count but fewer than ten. The CDR3 spells CASSLAQYEKLFF. The DNA for the CDR3 is TGTGCCAGCAGCTTGGCCCAGTATGAAAAACTGTTTTTT. The J gene is TRBJ1-4, the V gene TRBV5-6; D gene unclear. The CDR3 runs to 13 residues. Looked up from germline, CDR1 is SGHDT and CDR2 is YYEEEE. V lost 0 bases, J lost 6 bases, and 6 bases lay in between.

The CDR3 DNA sequence: TGTGCTAGTGGTCCGACCCAGGGGCGAACCGCCTCTGGGGCCAACGTCCTGACTTTC. Its translation: CASGPTQGRTASGANVLTF. The chain joins TRBV12-5 to TRBJ2-6; perhaps TRBD1 as D (6 bases). Germline V gene lookup returns CDR1 LGHNT and CDR2 FRNRAP. The length of the CDR3 is 19 residues. V was clipped by 5 bases and J by 0 bases, with 20 bases between them.

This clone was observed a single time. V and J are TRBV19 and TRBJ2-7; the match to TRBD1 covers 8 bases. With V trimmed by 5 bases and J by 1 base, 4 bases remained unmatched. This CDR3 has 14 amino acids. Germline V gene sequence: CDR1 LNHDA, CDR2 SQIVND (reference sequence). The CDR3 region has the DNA TGTGCCAGTAGTCTTACAGGGGGGTCCTACGAGCAGTACTTC. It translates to CASSLTGGSYEQYF.